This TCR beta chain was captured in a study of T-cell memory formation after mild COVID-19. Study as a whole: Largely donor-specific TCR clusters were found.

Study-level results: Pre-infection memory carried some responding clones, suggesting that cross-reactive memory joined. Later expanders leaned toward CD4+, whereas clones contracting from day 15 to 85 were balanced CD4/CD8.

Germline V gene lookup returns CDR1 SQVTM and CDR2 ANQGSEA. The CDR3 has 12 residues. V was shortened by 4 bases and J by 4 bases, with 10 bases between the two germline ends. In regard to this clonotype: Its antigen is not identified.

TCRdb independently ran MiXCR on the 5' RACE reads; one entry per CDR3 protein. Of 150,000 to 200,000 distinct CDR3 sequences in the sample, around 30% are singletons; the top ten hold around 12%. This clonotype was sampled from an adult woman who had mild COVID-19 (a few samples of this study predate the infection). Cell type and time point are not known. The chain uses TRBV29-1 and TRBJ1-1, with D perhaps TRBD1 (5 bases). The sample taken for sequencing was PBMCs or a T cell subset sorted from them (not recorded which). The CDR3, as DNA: TGCAGCGTTGGACGGGGGGGCACTGAAGCTTTCTTT. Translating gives CSVGRGGTEAFF.